This T cell receptor beta chain emerged from a study of blood T cell repertoires in COVID-19. About the study: Samples of COVID-19 (acute and convalescent) were obtained from the United States, Italy and Spain. PBMCs, B-cell-depleted T cells, or T cells were the source of the cDNA or gDNA that made up the material.

J gave up 2 bases and V 3 bases, and 7 bases lay outside the gene matches. This CDR3 has 15 amino acids. Looked up from germline, CDR1 is MNHNS and CDR2 is SASEGT. Study processing details: Cell counts per sample came from amplifying reference gene primers. Sequencing was performed with immunoSEQ multiplex PCR; in TCRdb, only in-frame clones are kept and a portion is missing. The D gene and trimming were derived from the DNA, and the V and J assignments and clone size from that table. In the table there are 90,000 to 130,000 clones, 87% of which are singletons. This receptor was taken from a human donor in a cohort sampled during active COVID-19. Material: peripheral blood. This sequence joins TRBV6-1 and TRBJ2-7; 7 bases align to TRBD1. The CDR3 bases are TGTGCCAGCAGTGATACCGGGACAGCAACCTACGAGCAGTACTTC. Encoded protein: CASSDTGTATYEQYF.